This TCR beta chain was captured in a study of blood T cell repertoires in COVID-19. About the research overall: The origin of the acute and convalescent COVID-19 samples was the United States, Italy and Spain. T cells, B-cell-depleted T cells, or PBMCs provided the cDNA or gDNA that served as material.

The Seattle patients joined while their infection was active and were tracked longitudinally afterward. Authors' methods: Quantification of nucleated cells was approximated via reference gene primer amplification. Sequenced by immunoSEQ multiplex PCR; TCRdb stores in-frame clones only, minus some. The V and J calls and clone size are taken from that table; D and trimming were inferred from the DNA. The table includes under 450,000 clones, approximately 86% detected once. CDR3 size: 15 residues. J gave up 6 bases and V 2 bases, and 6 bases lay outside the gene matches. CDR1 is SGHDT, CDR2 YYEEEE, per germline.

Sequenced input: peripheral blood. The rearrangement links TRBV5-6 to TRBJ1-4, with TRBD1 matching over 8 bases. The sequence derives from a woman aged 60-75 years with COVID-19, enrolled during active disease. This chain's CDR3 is CASSLGAGGYEKLFF. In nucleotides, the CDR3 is TGTGCCAGCAGCTTAGGGGCAGGGGGCTATGAAAAACTGTTTTTT.